These 7 T cell receptor beta chains were sequenced from one sample in a study of shared clonotypes between healthy human individuals. CD45RO-negative CD8 cells positively selected for CCR7 made up the naive population, which excluded terminally differentiated effector memory CD45RA+ cells. TCRdb's copy holds only in-frame clones and misses some; the assay was immunoSEQ multiplex PCR. The data show about 2.1 million clones, roughly 93% seen once. The sample taken for sequencing was naive CD8+ T cells from PBMCs. Receptor source: a man younger than 35 in good health. Some clones in this sample may be carry-over from other donors' samples.

The chain recombines TRBV11-2 with TRBJ2-3, with 14 bases lining up with TRBD2. This CDR3 is built from 18 residues. The junction had 12 bases not matched to a gene; V was cut back by 5 bases and J by 5 bases. Germline CDR1 is SGHAT and CDR2 is FQNNGV. The CDR3 sequence is CASSRPVGTSGSGDTQYF. For the CDR3, the DNA is TGTGCCAGCAGCCGACCAGTCGGGACTAGCGGGAGTGGAGATACGCAGTATTTT.

The chain combines TRBV6-5 with TRBJ2-2; the D gene is possibly TRBD1 (6 bases). The CDR3 is 16 amino acids. Trimming took off 0 bases at V and 0 bases at J, with 8 bases between the two ends. Germline assignment: CDR1 MNHEY and CDR2 SVGAGI. This CDR3 reads CASSYSRQANTGELFF. The CDR3 nucleotides read TGTGCCAGCAGTTACTCGAGACAGGCGAACACCGGGGAGCTGTTTTTT.

The rearrangement joins TRBV29-1 to TRBJ2-1; 7 nucleotides agree with TRBD2. Germline values: CDR1 SQVTM, CDR2 ANQGSEA. Germline trimming cut 0 bases from V and 8 bases from J; bases unmatched to any gene: 7. The CDR3 consists of 14 residues. This chain's CDR3 is CSVEEMRTSYEQFF. DNA for the CDR3: TGCAGCGTTGAAGAAATGCGGACTAGTTATGAGCAGTTCTTC.

The genes are TRBV27 and TRBJ1-1; 7 nucleotides line up with TRBD1. Per the germline V gene, CDR1 is MNHEY and CDR2 is SMNVEV (reference sequence). The V gene end was trimmed by 3 bases and the J gene end by 0 bases; junction bases not matched to a gene: 10. This CDR3 spans 17 amino acids. CDR3 in amino acids: CASSFLPPGQMNTEAFF. The CDR3 DNA reads as TGTGCCAGCAGTTTCCTACCCCCGGGACAGATGAACACTGAAGCTTTCTTT.

V and J are TRBV7-8 and TRBJ2-1, with D perhaps being TRBD1 or TRBD2 (5 bases each). The CDR3 has 13 residues. The V gene's germline CDR1 is SGHVS and CDR2 FQNEAQ. Trimming shortened V by 2 bases and J by 6 bases, and 8 bases separated the two germline ends. This CDR3 reads CASSLPGPNEQFF. The CDR3, as DNA: TGTGCCAGCAGCTTACCGGGGCCCAATGAGCAGTTCTTC.

With respect to this clone: The identical CDR3 is also encoded by other nucleotide sequences in the sample. V and J are TRBV9 and TRBJ1-5, with TRBD1 matching 8 bases. J lost 4 bases, V lost 0 bases, and 0 bases had no gene match. Germline values: CDR1 SGDLS, CDR2 YYNGEE. The CDR3 contains 14 residues. CDR3 coding DNA: TGTGCCAGCAGCGTAGGGACAGGGAATCAGCCCCAGCATTTT. Its translation: CASSVGTGNQPQHF.

The CDR3 DNA follows: TGTGCCACATACCGCGGCCCCATGAACACTGAAGCTTTCTTT. It codes for CATYRGPMNTEAFF. The chain combines TRBV19 with TRBJ1-1; D gene uncertain. CDR3 length equals 14 residues. In germline, CDR1 is LNHDA, CDR2 SQIVND (reference sequence). Deletions cut 10 bases from V and 0 bases from J, with 15 bases between.